This is a list of T cell receptor beta chains from one sample in a study of metastatic and nonmetastatic thyroid tumors. From the PCR reads, TCRdb re-called clones with MiXCR. The sample has roughly 61,000 clones; approximately 4% are singletons. The material sequenced was blood. The receptors come from a female donor with papillary thyroid cancer or a benign thyroid nodule (not recorded which). Some clones in this sample may be carry-over from other donors' samples. CDR3s include the opening cysteine and the closing phenylalanine or tryptophan. The D gene is left open where the match is weak. Clone size is stated in some rows and not others, as once, few, many or a class when expanded.

D gene: TRBD2; clone size: many; J gene: TRBJ2-3; V gene: TRBV12-3/TRBV12-4; CDR3 DNA: TGTGCCAGCAGTTTTCAGGCGGGGGTTGCAGATACGCAGTATTTT; CDR3 protein: CASSFQAGVADTQYF
D gene: TRBD1; clone size: many; J gene: TRBJ2-2; V gene: TRBV7-8; CDR3 DNA: TGTGCCAGCAGCCGAAATACAGGGGCCGGGGAGCTGTTTTTT; CDR3 protein: CASSRNTGAGELFF
D gene: TRBD2; clone size: few; J gene: TRBJ2-1; V gene: TRBV20-1; CDR3 DNA: TGCAGTGCTATAACGGGACTAGCGAGCTACAATGAGCAGTTCTTC; CDR3 protein: CSAITGLASYNEQFF
D gene: -; clone size: many; J gene: TRBJ1-5; V gene: TRBV6-1; CDR3 DNA: TGTGCCAGCAGACCAGGGACTCCCCTTTGGCAGCCCCAGCATTTT; CDR3 protein: CASRPGTPLWQPQHF
D gene: -; clone size: many; J gene: TRBJ1-4; V gene: TRBV6-4; CDR3 DNA: TGTGCCAGCAGTGACCCCAGGGGAGGTAATGAAAAACTGTTTTTT; CDR3 protein: CASSDPRGGNEKLFF
D gene: -; clone size: many; J gene: TRBJ2-2; V gene: TRBV12-3/TRBV12-4; CDR3 DNA: TGTGCCAGCAGTCTAGGGGATTACTACACCGGGGAGCTGTTTTTT; CDR3 protein: CASSLGDYYTGELFF
D gene: -; clone size: many; J gene: TRBJ2-1; V gene: TRBV2; CDR3 DNA: TGTGCCAGCAAAGGTGGCAGCTCCTTGTTGAGTGAGCAGTTCTTC; CDR3 protein: CASKGGSSLLSEQFF
D gene: TRBD2; clone size: many; J gene: TRBJ2-3; V gene: TRBV7-2; CDR3 DNA: TGTGCCAGCAGCTTAGCGGGCGCGGGAGGTACGCAGTATTTT; CDR3 protein: CASSLAGAGGTQYF
D gene: -; clone size: -; J gene: TRBJ1-6; V gene: TRBV19; CDR3 DNA: TGTGCCAGTATTATCGGGACATGGAGGGGAAATTCACCCCTCCACTTT; CDR3 protein: CASIIGTWRGNSPLHF
D gene: TRBD1; clone size: few; J gene: TRBJ1-2; V gene: TRBV28; CDR3 DNA: TGTGCCAGCACCCAGACAGGGGGCAGGGGCTACACCTTC; CDR3 protein: CASTQTGGRGYTF
D gene: -; clone size: few; J gene: TRBJ2-3; V gene: TRBV6-2/TRBV6-3; CDR3 DNA: TGTGCCAGCAGACCCGGGAGTAGCGAGACAGATACGCAGTATTTT; CDR3 protein: CASRPGSSETDTQYF
D gene: -; clone size: many; J gene: TRBJ2-3; V gene: TRBV24-1; CDR3 DNA: TGTGCCACCATGGGAGGGGGTCAAGAAGATACGCAGTATTTT; CDR3 protein: CATMGGGQEDTQYF
D gene: TRBD2; clone size: few; J gene: TRBJ2-7; V gene: TRBV6-1; CDR3 DNA: TGTGCCAGCAGTGAAATGCCTAGCGGAAACTACGAGCAGTACTTC; CDR3 protein: CASSEMPSGNYEQYF
D gene: -; clone size: -; J gene: TRBJ2-2; V gene: TRBV3-1; CDR3 DNA: TGTGCCAGCAGCCGGGCGGCAAACACCGGGGAGCTGTTTTTT; CDR3 protein: CASSRAANTGELFF
D gene: -; clone size: many; J gene: TRBJ1-4; V gene: TRBV6-2/TRBV6-3; CDR3 DNA: TGTGCCAGCAGTTACGGAGGCAGGCAGGGAACGAGAGAAAAACTGTTTTTT; CDR3 protein: CASSYGGRQGTREKLFF